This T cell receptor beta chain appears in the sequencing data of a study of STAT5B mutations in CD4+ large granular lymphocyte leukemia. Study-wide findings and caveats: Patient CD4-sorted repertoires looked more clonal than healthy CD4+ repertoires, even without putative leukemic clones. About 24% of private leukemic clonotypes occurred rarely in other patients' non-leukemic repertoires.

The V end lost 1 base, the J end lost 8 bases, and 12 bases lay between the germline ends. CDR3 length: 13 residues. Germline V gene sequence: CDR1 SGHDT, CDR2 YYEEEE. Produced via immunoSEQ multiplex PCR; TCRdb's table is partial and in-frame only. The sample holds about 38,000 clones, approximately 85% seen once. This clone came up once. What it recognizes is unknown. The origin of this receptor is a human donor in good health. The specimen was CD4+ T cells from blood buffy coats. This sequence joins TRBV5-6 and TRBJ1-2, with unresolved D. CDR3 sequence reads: CASSLPTPGGYTF. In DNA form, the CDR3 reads TGTGCCAGCAGCTTGCCCACACCTGGAGGCTACACCTTC.